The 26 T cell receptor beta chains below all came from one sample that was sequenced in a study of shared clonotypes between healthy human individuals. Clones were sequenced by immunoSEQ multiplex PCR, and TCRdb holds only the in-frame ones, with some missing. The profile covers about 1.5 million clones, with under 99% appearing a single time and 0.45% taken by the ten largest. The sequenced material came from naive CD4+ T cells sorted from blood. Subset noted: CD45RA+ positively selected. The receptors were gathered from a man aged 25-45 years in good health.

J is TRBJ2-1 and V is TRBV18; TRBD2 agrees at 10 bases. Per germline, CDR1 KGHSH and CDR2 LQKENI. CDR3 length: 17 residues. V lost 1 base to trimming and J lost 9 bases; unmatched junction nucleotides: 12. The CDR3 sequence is CASSPLAELAGIGEQFF. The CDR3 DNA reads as TGTGCCAGCTCACCACTAGCCGAACTAGCGGGAATAGGTGAGCAGTTCTTC.

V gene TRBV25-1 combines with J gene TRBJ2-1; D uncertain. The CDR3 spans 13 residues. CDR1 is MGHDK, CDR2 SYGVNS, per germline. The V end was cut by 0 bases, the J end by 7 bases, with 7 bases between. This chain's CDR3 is CASSEYYPNEQFF. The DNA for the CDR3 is TGTGCCAGCAGTGAATATTATCCGAATGAGCAGTTCTTC.

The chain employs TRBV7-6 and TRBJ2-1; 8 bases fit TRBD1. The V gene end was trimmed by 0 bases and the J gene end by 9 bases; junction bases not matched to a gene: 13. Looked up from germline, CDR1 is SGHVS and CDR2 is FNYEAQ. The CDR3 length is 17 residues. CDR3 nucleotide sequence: TGTGCCAGCAGCTTAGCGCCTTGGACAGGGAGGTCTGGTGAGCAGTTCTTC. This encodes CASSLAPWTGRSGEQFF. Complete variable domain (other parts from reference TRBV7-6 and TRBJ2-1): GAGVSQSPRYKVTKRGQDVALRCDPISGHVSLYWYRQALGQGPEFLTYFNYEAQQDKSGLPNDRFSAERPEGSISTLTIQRTEQRDSAMYRCASSLAPWTGRSGEQFFGPGTRLTVL.

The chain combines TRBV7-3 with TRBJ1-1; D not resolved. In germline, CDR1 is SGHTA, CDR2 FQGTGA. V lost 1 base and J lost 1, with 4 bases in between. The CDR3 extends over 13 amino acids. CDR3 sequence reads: CASSLKWNTEAFF. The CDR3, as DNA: TGTGCCAGCAGCTTAAAATGGAACACTGAAGCTTTCTTT.

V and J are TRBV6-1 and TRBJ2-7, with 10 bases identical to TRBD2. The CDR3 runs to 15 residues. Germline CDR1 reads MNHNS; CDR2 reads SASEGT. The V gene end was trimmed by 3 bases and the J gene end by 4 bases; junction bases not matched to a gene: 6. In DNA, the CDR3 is TGTGCCAGCAGTGAGGTAGCGGGAGGATTGTACGAGCAGTACTTC. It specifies CASSEVAGGLYEQYF.

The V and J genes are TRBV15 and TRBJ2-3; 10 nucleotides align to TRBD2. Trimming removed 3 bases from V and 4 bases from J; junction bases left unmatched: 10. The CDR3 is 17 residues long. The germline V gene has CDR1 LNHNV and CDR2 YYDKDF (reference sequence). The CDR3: CATSRPPSGSVSDTQYF. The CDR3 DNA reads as TGTGCCACCAGCAGGCCACCTAGCGGGAGCGTTTCAGATACGCAGTATTTT.

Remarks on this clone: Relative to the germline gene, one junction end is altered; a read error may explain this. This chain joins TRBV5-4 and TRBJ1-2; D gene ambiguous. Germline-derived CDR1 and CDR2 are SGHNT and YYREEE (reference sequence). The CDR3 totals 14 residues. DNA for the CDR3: TGCGCCAGCAGCTTGTGGACCCGTAACTATGGCTACACCTTC. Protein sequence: CASSLWTRNYGYTF.

The CDR3 DNA follows: TGTGCCAGCAGTGACGGACCGGGACAGGGTAACAATGAGCAGTTCTTC. Its protein product is CASSDGPGQGNNEQFF. The rearrangement links TRBV6-1 to TRBJ2-1; 9 nucleotides match TRBD1. Germline loops: CDR1 MNHNS, CDR2 SASEGT. Germline trimming cut 3 bases from V and 5 bases from J; bases unmatched to any gene: 8. This CDR3 is built from 16 residues.

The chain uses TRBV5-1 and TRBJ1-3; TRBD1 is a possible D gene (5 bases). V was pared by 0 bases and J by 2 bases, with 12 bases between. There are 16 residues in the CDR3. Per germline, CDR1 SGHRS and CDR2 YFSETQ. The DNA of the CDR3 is TGCGCCAGCAGCTTGGCCCCAACAGGACCTGGAAACACCATATATTTT. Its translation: CASSLAPTGPGNTIYF.

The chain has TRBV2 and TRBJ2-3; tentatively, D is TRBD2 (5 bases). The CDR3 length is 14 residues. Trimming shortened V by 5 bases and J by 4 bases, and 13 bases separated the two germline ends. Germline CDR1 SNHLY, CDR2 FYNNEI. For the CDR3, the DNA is TGTGCCAGCAGTCAACCCCGGAGGCCAGATACGCAGTATTTT. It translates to CASSQPRRPDTQYF.

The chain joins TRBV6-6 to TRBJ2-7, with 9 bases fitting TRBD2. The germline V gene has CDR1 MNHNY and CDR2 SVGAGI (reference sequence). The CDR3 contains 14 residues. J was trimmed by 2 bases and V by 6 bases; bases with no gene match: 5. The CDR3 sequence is CASRGTSRTYEQYF. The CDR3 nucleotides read TGTGCCAGCAGGGGGACTAGCCGAACCTACGAGCAGTACTTC.

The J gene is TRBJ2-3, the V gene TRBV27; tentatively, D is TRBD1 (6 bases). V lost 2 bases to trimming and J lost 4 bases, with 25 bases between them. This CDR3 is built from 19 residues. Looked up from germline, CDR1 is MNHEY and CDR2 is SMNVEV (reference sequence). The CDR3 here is CASSLMLRFGTGSADTQYF. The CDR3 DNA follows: TGTGCCAGCAGTTTAATGCTCCGTTTCGGAACAGGGAGCGCAGATACGCAGTATTTT.

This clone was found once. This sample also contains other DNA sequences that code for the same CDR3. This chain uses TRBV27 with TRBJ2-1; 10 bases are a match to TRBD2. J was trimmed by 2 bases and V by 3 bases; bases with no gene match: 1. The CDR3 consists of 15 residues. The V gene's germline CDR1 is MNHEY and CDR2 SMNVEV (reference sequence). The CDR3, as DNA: TGTGCCAGCAGTTTTCTAGCGGGAGCCTACAATGAGCAGTTCTTC. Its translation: CASSFLAGAYNEQFF.

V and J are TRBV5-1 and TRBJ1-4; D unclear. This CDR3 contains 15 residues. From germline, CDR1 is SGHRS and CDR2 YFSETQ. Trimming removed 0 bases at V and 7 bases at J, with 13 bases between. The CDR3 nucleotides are TGCGCCAGCAGCTTGGCGAAGGCGACCGGTGAAAAACTGTTTTTT. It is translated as CASSLAKATGEKLFF. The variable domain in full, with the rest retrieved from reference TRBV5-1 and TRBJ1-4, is KAGVTQTPRYLIKTRGQQVTLSCSPISGHRSVSWYQQTPGQGLQFLFEYFSETQRNKGNFPGRFSGRQFSNSRSEMNVSTLELGDSALYLCASSLAKATGEKLFFGSGTQLSVL.

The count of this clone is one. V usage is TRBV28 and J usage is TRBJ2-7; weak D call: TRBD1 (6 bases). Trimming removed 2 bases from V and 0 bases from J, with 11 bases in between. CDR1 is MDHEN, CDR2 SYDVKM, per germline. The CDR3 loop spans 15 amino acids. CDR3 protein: CASSLPRTVSYEQYF. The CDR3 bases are TGTGCCAGCAGTTTACCGCGGACAGTCTCCTACGAGCAGTACTTC.

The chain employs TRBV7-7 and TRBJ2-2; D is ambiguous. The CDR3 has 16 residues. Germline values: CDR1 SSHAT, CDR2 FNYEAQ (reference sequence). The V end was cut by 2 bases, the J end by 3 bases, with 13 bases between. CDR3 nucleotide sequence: TGTGCCAGCAGCTTACTTCGGGCGGACCACACCGGGGAGCTGTTTTTT. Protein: CASSLLRADHTGELFF.

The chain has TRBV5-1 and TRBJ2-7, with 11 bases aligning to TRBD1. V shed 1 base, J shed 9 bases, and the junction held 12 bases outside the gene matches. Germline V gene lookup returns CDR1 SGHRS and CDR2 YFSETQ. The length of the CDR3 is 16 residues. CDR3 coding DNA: TGCGCCAGCAGCTTGTCGGCGGTGGGACAGGGGGTAAGGCAGTACTTC. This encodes CASSLSAVGQGVRQYF.

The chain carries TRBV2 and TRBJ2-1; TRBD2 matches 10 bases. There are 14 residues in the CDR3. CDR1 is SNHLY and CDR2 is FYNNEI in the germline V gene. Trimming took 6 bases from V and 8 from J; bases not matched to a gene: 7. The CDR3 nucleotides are TGTGCCAGCAGCCCGAGGCTAGCGGGAGATGAGCAGTTCTTC. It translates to CASSPRLAGDEQFF.

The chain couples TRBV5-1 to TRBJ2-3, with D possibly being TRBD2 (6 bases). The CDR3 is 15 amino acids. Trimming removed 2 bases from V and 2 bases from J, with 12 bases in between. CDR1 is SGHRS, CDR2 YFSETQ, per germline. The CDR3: CASSFRELTTDTQYF. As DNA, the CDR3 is TGCGCCAGCAGCTTCCGGGAGCTAACCACAGATACGCAGTATTTT.

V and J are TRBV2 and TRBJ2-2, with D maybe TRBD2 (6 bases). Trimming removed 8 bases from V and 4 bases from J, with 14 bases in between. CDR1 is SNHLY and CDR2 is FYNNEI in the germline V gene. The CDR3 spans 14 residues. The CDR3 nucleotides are TGTGCCAGCGCACCCTTGGGGGGCACCGGGGAGCTGTTTTTT. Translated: CASAPLGGTGELFF.

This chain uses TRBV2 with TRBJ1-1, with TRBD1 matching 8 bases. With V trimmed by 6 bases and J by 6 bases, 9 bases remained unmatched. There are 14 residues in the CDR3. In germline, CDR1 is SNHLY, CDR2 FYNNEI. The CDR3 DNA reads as TGTGCCAGCAGGCGGACAGGGATTCCCTCTGAAGCTTTCTTT. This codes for CASRRTGIPSEAFF.

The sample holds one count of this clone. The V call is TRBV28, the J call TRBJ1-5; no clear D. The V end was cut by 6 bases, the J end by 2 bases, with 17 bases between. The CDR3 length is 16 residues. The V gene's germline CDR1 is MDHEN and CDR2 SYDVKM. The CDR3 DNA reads TGTGCCAGCAGATCCCCCGGGGTCGAAGGCAATCAGCCCCAGCATTTT. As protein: CASRSPGVEGNQPQHF.

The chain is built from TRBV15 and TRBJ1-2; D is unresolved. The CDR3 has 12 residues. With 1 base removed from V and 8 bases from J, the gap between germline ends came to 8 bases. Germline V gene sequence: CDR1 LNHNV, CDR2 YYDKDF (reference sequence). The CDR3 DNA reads TGTGCCACCAGCAGAGGGGTTTGGGGCTACACCTTC. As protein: CATSRGVWGYTF.

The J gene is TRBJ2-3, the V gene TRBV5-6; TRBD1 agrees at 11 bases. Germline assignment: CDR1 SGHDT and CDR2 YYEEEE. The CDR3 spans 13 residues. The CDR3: CASGQGATDTQYF. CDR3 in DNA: TGTGCGTCCGGACAGGGGGCCACAGATACGCAGTATTTT.

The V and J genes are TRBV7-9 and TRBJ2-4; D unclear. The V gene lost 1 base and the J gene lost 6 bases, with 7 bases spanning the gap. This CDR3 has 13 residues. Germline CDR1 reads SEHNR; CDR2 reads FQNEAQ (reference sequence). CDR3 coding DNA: TGTGCCAGCAGCTTAGTTGAGCCAAACATTCAGTACTTC. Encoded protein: CASSLVEPNIQYF.

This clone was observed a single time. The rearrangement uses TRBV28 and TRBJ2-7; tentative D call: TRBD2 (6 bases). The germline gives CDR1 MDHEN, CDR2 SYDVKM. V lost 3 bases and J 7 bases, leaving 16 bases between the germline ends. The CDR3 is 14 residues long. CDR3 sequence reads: CASSFFLGSNEQYF. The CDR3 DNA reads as TGTGCCAGCAGTTTTTTTCTCGGGAGCAATGAGCAGTACTTC.